A single sample is the source of the 29 T cell receptor beta chains below, sequenced in a study of OX40 agonist ivuxolimab in advanced cancers. The library was built by means of the immunoSEQ multiplex PCR assay. Here the immuneACCESS table is served through TCRdb, limited to in-frame sequences with V and J called. Missing clones are a known gap in these copies; in checked studies unresolved V genes cover under half, and the rest lacks a known reason. The sample profile shows around 61,000 clones; 82% of them were found once. The ten largest make up about 5% of the sample. The sequencing here drew on CD4+ or CD8+ T cells sorted from blood, taken in a trial of the OX40 agonist ivuxolimab. The receptors originated from an adult with an advanced solid tumor such as melanoma, head and neck, liver or kidney cancer.

The CDR3 reads CASSLFGPGSFHEQYF. The CDR3 DNA is TGTGCCAGCAGCTTATTCGGCCCAGGTTCTTTCCACGAGCAGTACTTC. The chain has TRBV7-2 and TRBJ2-7, with D unresolved. CDR1 and CDR2 (germline): SGHTA, FQGNSA. Trimming removed 2 bases at V and 5 bases at J, with 19 bases between. The CDR3 totals 16 residues.

The rearrangement uses TRBV5-4 and TRBJ1-4; 9 nucleotides match TRBD1. The CDR3 contains 14 residues. The V segment lost 2 bases and the J segment 8 bases; nucleotides outside the gene matches: 4. CDR1 is SGHNT and CDR2 is YYREEE in the germline V gene (reference sequence). CDR3 sequence: CASSLQGAGEKLFF. The CDR3 nucleotides are TGTGCCAGCAGCTTACAGGGGGCCGGGGAAAAACTGTTTTTT.

CDR3 sequence (DNA): TGTGCCAGCAGTGCACAGGGATCCGGACAGCGAGCCTCTGGAAACACCATATATTTT. Its protein is CASSAQGSGQRASGNTIYF. This chain joins TRBV2 and TRBJ1-3; D is perhaps TRBD1 (6 bases). Germline CDR1 reads SNHLY; CDR2 reads FYNNEI. There are 19 residues in the CDR3. V shed 4 bases and J shed 0 bases, with 22 bases lying between them.

The table lists this clone with a few counts. At one end the junction does not follow the germline gene, possibly because of a read error. The J gene is TRBJ2-7, the V gene TRBV30, with D tentatively TRBD2 (5 bases). CDR3 length equals 13 residues. Germline CDR1 is GTSNPN and CDR2 is SVGIG (reference sequence). CDR3 loop: CAWRIQRSSEQYF. The CDR3 DNA reads TGTGCCTGGAGAATACAGCGGTCCTCCGAGCAGTACTTC. Full variable domain (missing parts from reference TRBV30 and TRBJ2-7): SQTIHQWPATLVQPVGSPLSLECTVEGTSNPNLYWYRQAAGRGLQLLFYSVGIGQISSEVPQNLSASRPQDRQFILSSKKLLLSDSGFYLCAWRIQRSSEQYFGPGTRLTVT.

V gene TRBV7-7 combines with J gene TRBJ2-3; D possibly corresponds to TRBD1 (5 bases). This CDR3 has 15 amino acids. V was trimmed by 5 bases and J by 0 bases, leaving 12 bases between them. CDR1 is SSHAT and CDR2 is FNYEAQ in the germline V gene (reference sequence). The DNA for the CDR3 is TGTGCCAGCAGCCCGACAGTTACTAGCACAGATACGCAGTATTTT. This gives the protein CASSPTVTSTDTQYF.

The count of this clone is one. V gene TRBV19 combines with J gene TRBJ1-2; no clear D gene. The CDR3 is 12 amino acids. CDR1 is LNHDA, CDR2 SQIVND, per germline (reference sequence). Between the trimmed V and J ends, which lost 0 bases and 8 bases, there was a span of 7 bases. CDR3 amino acids: CASSIEQDGYTF. In nucleotides, the CDR3 is TGTGCCAGTAGTATAGAGCAGGACGGCTACACCTTC.

This sequence joins TRBV30 and TRBJ1-4; D gene unclear. Germline V CDR1 and CDR2: GTSNPN, SVGIG (reference sequence). The V end lost 3 bases, the J end lost 8 bases, and 10 bases lay between the germline ends. This CDR3 is 12 amino acids long. This CDR3 reads CAWRKFGEKLFF. CDR3 DNA: TGTGCCTGGAGGAAGTTTGGGGAAAAACTGTTTTTT.

The chain has TRBV7-8 and TRBJ2-2; 9 nucleotides align to TRBD2. The germline CDR1 and CDR2 sequences are SGHVS and FQNEAQ. This CDR3 spans 16 amino acids. The V segment lost 1 base and the J segment 6 bases; nucleotides outside the gene matches: 6. In nucleotides, the CDR3 is TGTGCCAGCAGCTTAGTGGAATCTAGCGGGGCCGGGGAGCTGTTTTTT. Its translation is CASSLVESSGAGELFF.

The genes are TRBV19 and TRBJ2-3, with D hard to call. The CDR3 is made up of 11 amino acids. Deletions cut 6 bases from V and 5 bases from J, with 6 bases between. Germline values: CDR1 LNHDA, CDR2 SQIVND (reference sequence). CDR3 sequence: CASRDGDTQYF. DNA for the CDR3: TGTGCCAGTAGAGATGGAGATACGCAGTATTTT.

There are a few counts of this clone. The chain employs TRBV19 and TRBJ2-1; 7 nucleotides line up with TRBD1. Germline CDR1 reads LNHDA; CDR2 reads SQIVND (reference sequence). The CDR3 covers 13 residues. The V gene end was trimmed by 3 bases and the J gene end by 12 bases; junction bases not matched to a gene: 8. The CDR3 region has the DNA TGTGCCAGTAGTATCACCGGGACAGACGTGCAGTTCTTC. Translating gives CASSITGTDVQFF.

The chain employs TRBV11-2 and TRBJ2-3; TRBD2 matches 8 bases. Germline trimming cut 7 bases from V and 0 bases from J; bases unmatched to any gene: 3. The germline CDR1 and CDR2 sequences are SGHAT and FQNNGV. The CDR3 spans 14 residues. DNA of the CDR3: TGTGCCAGCAAACGGGGGGGAAGCACAGATACGCAGTATTTT. As protein: CASKRGGSTDTQYF.

The V call is TRBV6-1, the J call TRBJ1-2, with D tentatively TRBD1 (6 bases). The CDR3 is made up of 12 amino acids. Per the germline V gene, CDR1 is MNHNS and CDR2 is SASEGT. V lost 4 bases to trimming and J lost 8 bases, with 11 bases between them. CDR3 in DNA: TGTGCCAGCAGTGCAGGGGAGGGGGGCTACACCTTC. It is translated as CASSAGEGGYTF.

Here the CDR3 reads CASSLLAGGSEQYF. The CDR3 coding sequence is TGTGCCAGCAGTCTACTAGCGGGAGGGAGCGAGCAGTACTTC. The chain employs TRBV6-6 and TRBJ2-5, with 13 bases identical to TRBD2. The J call is doubtful: the DNA matches TRBJ2-7 better. CDR3 length equals 14 residues. CDR1 is MNHNY and CDR2 is SVGAGI in the germline V gene (reference sequence).

V gene TRBV4-2 combines with J gene TRBJ1-3; 12 bases line up with TRBD1. The CDR3 runs to 17 residues. From germline, CDR1 is LGHNA and CDR2 YNFKEQ. V shed 2 bases, J shed 3 bases, and the junction held 5 bases outside the gene matches. DNA of the CDR3: TGTGCCAGCAGCCAACCGGGACAGGGGGCCTTTGGAAACACCATATATTTT. Translated: CASSQPGQGAFGNTIYF.

The chain employs TRBV7-8 and TRBJ1-5; TRBD1 aligns across 7 bases. The germline V gene encodes CDR1 SGHVS and CDR2 FQNEAQ. The CDR3 runs 13 residues. The V segment lost 5 bases and the J segment 6 bases; nucleotides outside the gene matches: 4. The CDR3 coding sequence is TGTGCCAGCAGCCCACAGGGGTTTCAGCCCCAGCATTTT. This encodes CASSPQGFQPQHF.

This clone was seen just once. The chain couples TRBV2 to TRBJ1-2; 7 nucleotides align to TRBD1. The V gene end was trimmed by 5 bases and the J gene end by 8 bases; junction bases not matched to a gene: 5. Germline V lookup: CDR1 SNHLY, CDR2 FYNNEI. This CDR3 is 12 amino acids long. CDR3 sequence reads: CASSNQGGGYTF. The CDR3 DNA is TGTGCCAGCAGTAATCAGGGGGGAGGCTACACCTTC.

The chain recombines TRBV5-1 with TRBJ2-3, with 7 positions matching TRBD1. CDR1 and CDR2 from the germline V gene are SGHRS and YFSETQ. This CDR3 is built from 14 residues. V shed 6 bases, J shed 1 base, and the junction held 5 bases outside the gene matches. As DNA, the CDR3 is TGCGCCAGCAAAGTCACAGGGGGCACAGATACGCAGTATTTT. It encodes CASKVTGGTDTQYF.

The rearrangement uses TRBV15 and TRBJ1-1; D is unclear. The CDR3 is 16 residues long. The ends were cut back, 5 bases at V and 4 bases at J, with 20 bases in the middle. The germline gives CDR1 LNHNV, CDR2 YYDKDF (reference sequence). The CDR3 coding sequence is TGTGCCACCAGCTCATTTTCTGAGGCGGATGGCACTGAAGCTTTCTTT. Protein sequence: CATSSFSEADGTEAFF.

The rearrangement uses TRBV27 and TRBJ1-6; no firm D call. V lost 3 bases and J 9 bases, leaving 12 bases between the germline ends. Per germline, CDR1 MNHEY and CDR2 SMNVEV (reference sequence). The CDR3 extends over 14 amino acids. CDR3 amino acids: CASSFRPAGSPLHF. In DNA, the CDR3 is TGTGCCAGCAGTTTCCGGCCGGCGGGTTCACCCCTCCACTTT.

The chain recombines TRBV5-1 with TRBJ2-1, with D unclear. The germline V and J ends were trimmed by 7 bases and 1 base, with 12 bases remaining between them. The CDR3 has 14 amino acids. Germline V gene lookup returns CDR1 SGHRS and CDR2 YFSETQ. CDR3 DNA: TGCGCCAGCCGACACCCCAGATCCTACAATGAGCAGTTCTTC. The encoded protein is CASRHPRSYNEQFF.

V is TRBV2 and J is TRBJ1-5; D is unclear. The V and J ends lost 7 bases and 3 bases respectively, with 10 bases between them. Germline V lookup: CDR1 SNHLY, CDR2 FYNNEI. The CDR3 loop spans 13 amino acids. Here the CDR3 DNA reads TGTGCCAGCAACCCGGGCCTCAATCAGCCCCAGCATTTT. It encodes CASNPGLNQPQHF.

V and J are TRBV18 and TRBJ1-5; D gene ambiguous. CDR1 and CDR2 (germline): KGHSH, LQKENI. V lost 0 bases, J lost 9 bases, and 9 bases lay in between. The CDR3 is 13 residues long. In nucleotides, the CDR3 is TGTGCCAGCTCACCACCTACCATTGGGCCCCAGCATTTT. It codes for CASSPPTIGPQHF.

This rearrangement joins TRBV10-3 to TRBJ2-6; no definite D call. There are 13 residues in the CDR3. Trimming removed 6 bases from V and 2 bases from J, with 5 bases in between. Germline V gene sequence: CDR1 ENHRY, CDR2 SYGVKD. CDR3 bases: TGTGCCATCAGGGCGGCTGGGGCCAACGTCCTGACTTTC. Translated, it gives CAIRAAGANVLTF.

This clone was recorded a few times. The chain is built from TRBV4-2 and TRBJ1-6; 10 bases are a match to TRBD1. This CDR3 has 15 amino acids. Germline lookup yields CDR1 LGHNA and CDR2 YNFKEQ. V was pared by 4 bases and J by 10 bases, with 7 bases of the junction left unmatched. In nucleotides, the CDR3 is TGTGCCAGCAGCCCCGGGACAGGGGAAGGATCACCCCTCCACTTT. Protein: CASSPGTGEGSPLHF.

This clone was counted between two and nine times. Being one base from a much bigger clone, this may be a read error. CDR3 sequence: CASSLLYEQYF. CDR3 DNA: TGTGCCAGCAGCTTACTCTACGAGCAGTACTTC. The gene calls are TRBV11-2 and TRBJ2-7; D is undetermined. The CDR3 runs to 11 residues. V was pared by 2 bases and J by 3 bases, with 2 bases between. Germline loops: CDR1 SGHAT, CDR2 FQNNGV.

This chain connects TRBV5-1 to TRBJ1-4, with 8 nucleotides matching TRBD1. The CDR3 covers 16 residues. The germline V gene has CDR1 SGHRS and CDR2 YFSETQ. With V trimmed by 2 bases and J by 0 bases, 3 bases remained unmatched. The CDR3 region has the DNA TGCGCCAGCAGCTTTGGACAGGGATCAACTAATGAAAAACTGTTTTTT. Protein product: CASSFGQGSTNEKLFF.

This clone has a single count. V gene TRBV10-3 combines with J gene TRBJ2-7, with TRBD2 identical over 13 bases. V trimming: 2 bases; J trimming: 2 bases; junction bases outside the gene matches: 3. The CDR3 extends over 16 amino acids. Germline V gene lookup returns CDR1 ENHRY and CDR2 SYGVKD. This chain's CDR3 is CAISEPGLAGTYEQYF. The CDR3 region has the DNA TGTGCCATCAGTGAGCCGGGACTAGCGGGAACCTACGAGCAGTACTTC.

The gene calls are TRBV13 and TRBJ2-7; 7 positions agree with TRBD1. V gave up 5 bases and J gave up 3 bases; unmatched junction bases: 7. From germline, CDR1 is PRHDT and CDR2 FYEKMQ (reference sequence). The CDR3 consists of 14 residues. The CDR3 reads CASSVGQRNYEQYF. CDR3 bases: TGTGCCAGCAGCGTGGGACAGCGAAACTACGAGCAGTACTTC.

The chain is built from TRBV19 and TRBJ2-6; 9 nucleotides line up with TRBD1. Germline CDR1 LNHDA, CDR2 SQIVND (reference sequence). The CDR3 covers 16 residues. Trimming removed 2 bases from V and 2 bases from J; junction bases left unmatched: 1. The CDR3 DNA follows: TGTGCCAGTAGTATACGACAGGGGGCTGGGGCCAACGTCCTGACTTTC. Translated: CASSIRQGAGANVLTF.